This TCR beta chain was sequenced during a study of pediatric ulcerative colitis. Rectal tissue came from one to two pinch biopsies taken at colonoscopy. Sequencing was performed with immunoSEQ multiplex PCR; in TCRdb, only in-frame clones are kept and a portion is missing. The table has roughly 45,000 clones, around 79% seen once. About this clone: One end of the junction does not line up with germline, which may come from a read error.

The CDR3 loop spans 17 amino acids. CDR1 is SGHTA and CDR2 is FQGNSA in the germline V gene. What was sequenced was gut tissue. The origin of this receptor is a girl between 5 and 17 years old with moderate ulcerative colitis. This chain joins TRBV7-2 and TRBJ2-7; D possibly uses TRBD1 or TRBD2 (6 bases each). The CDR3 sequence: CASSLVGGKHLSYEQYF. CDR3 bases: TGTGCCAGCAGCTTAGTCGGGGGCAAACACCTCTCCTACGAGCAGTACTTT. Using reference TRBV7-2 and TRBJ2-7 for the parts outside the CDR3, the full variable domain is GAGVSQSPSNKVTEKGKDVELRCDPISGHTALYWYRQSLGQGLEFLIYFQGNSAPDKSGLPSDRFSAERTGGSVSTLTIQRTQQEDSAVYLCASSLVGGKHLSYEQYFGPGTRLTVT.